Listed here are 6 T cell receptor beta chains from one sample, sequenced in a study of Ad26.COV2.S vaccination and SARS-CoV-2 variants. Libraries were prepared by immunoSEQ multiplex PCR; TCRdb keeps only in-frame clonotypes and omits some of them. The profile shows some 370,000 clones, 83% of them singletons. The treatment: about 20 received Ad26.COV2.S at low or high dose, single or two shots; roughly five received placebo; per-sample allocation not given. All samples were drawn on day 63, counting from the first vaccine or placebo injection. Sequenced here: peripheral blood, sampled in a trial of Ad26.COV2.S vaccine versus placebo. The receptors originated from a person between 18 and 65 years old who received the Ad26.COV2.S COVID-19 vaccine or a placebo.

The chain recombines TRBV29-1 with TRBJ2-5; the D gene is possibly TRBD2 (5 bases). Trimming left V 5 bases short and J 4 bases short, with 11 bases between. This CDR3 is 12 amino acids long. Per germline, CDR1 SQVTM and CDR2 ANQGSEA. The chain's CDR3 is CSVSAVGETQYF. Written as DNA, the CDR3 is TGCAGCGTTTCAGCGGTGGGAGAGACCCAGTACTTC.

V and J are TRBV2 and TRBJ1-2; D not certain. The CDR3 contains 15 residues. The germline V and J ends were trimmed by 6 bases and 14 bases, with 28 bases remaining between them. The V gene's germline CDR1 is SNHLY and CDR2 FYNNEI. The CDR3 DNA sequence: TGTGCCAGCAGCCAAGGAGGTGGGGAATATGGATGGGTTACCTTC. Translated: CASSQGGGEYGWVTF.

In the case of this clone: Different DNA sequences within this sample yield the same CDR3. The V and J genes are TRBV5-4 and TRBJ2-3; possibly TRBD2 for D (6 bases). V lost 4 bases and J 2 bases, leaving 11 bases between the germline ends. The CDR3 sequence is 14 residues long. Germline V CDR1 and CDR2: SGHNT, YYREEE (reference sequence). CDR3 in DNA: TGTGCCAGCAGCCCGGGGACTTCCACAGATACGCAGTATTTT. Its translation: CASSPGTSTDTQYF.

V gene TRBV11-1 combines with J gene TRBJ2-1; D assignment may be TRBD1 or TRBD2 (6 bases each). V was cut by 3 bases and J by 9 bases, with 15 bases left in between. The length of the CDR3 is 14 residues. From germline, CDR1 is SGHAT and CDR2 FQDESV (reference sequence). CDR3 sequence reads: CASSFGRGPAEQFF. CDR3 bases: TGTGCCAGCAGCTTCGGTCGGGGGCCTGCTGAGCAGTTCTTC.

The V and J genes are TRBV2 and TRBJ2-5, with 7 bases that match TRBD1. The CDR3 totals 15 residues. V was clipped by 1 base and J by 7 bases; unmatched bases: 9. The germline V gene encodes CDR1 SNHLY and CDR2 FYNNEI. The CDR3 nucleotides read TGTGCCAGCAGTGAAGAAGGGGGCTTTGGGGTGACCCAGTACTTC. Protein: CASSEEGGFGVTQYF.

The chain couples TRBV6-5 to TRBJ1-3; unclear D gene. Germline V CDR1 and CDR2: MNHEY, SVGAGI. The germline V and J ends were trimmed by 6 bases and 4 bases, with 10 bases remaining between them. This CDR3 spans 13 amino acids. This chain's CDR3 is CASRQAGGNTIYF. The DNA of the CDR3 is TGTGCCAGCAGACAAGCAGGAGGAAACACCATATATTTT.